The T cell receptor beta chain described here comes from a study of CXCR3-negative and CXCR3-positive naive CD8 T cells (dated by TCRdb to 2018 to 2020). Study-level background: In total, some 130 million TRB reads were obtained, corresponding to roughly 1.5 +/- 0.3 million reads per library. The TRBV-TRBJ cluster analysis covered naive subsets from 5 donors and memory cells from 3 donors. The diversity and physicochemical repertoire analyses included roughly ten donors pooled from two independent experiments. On the study overall, not on this receptor specifically: Because CXCR3 expression was partially decreased after cryopreservation, freshly isolated PBMCs were used for most assays. Because surface CD5, which is linked to self-reactivity in mice, was comparable between the naive subsets, TCR interaction strength was also inferred from TRB CDR3 physicochemical properties. Compared with CXCR3-negative naive cells, CXCR3-positive naive cells had TRB CDR3s with higher hydrophobicity (lower Kidera factor 4), lower energy, and higher strength and volume indices. Both naive subsets had comparably high repertoire diversity, while memory CD8+ T cells had much lower repertoire diversity. Within the same donor, TRBV-TRBJ usage looked similar between naive CXCR3-negative and CXCR3-positive cells, but memory cells had distinct patterns.

With regard to this clonotype: Its specific antigen is unknown.

Taken from cysteine to phenylalanine, the CDR3 has 14 residues. The DNA is unrecorded. The germline V gene yields MDHEN for CDR1 and SYDVKM for CDR2. For each CD8+ T cell subset, flow sorting was done in triplicate, and roughly 310,000 cells per subset went directly into RLT lysis buffer. Naive CD8+ T cells were defined stringently as CD45RO-CCR7+CD27+CD95- to exclude memory contaminants. Using standard density gradient centrifugation, peripheral blood mononuclear cells were isolated from buffy coats. Naive CXCR3-negative and CXCR3-positive CD8+ T cells were flow-sorted using a FACSAria III. Total RNA was extracted from sorted cells with an RNeasy Mini Kit. This sample was sequenced with a NextSeq 550. The Human TCR Profiling Kit (MiLaboratory) was used to make UMI-labeled 5' RACE TRB cDNA libraries. cDNA synthesis used the entire amount of extracted RNA, and PCR amplification then used the entire amount of cDNA produced. The libraries were made side by side, with each library going through the same number of PCR cycles. The source study handled its data this way. With a requirement of at least two reads per UMI, MIGEC and MiXCR extracted about 50,000 +/- 10,000 unique UMI-labeled TRB cDNA molecules per library. Each library averaged about 40,000 +/- 10,000 functional in-frame TRB CDR3 nucleotide clonotypes without stop codons. After each sample was downsampled to 5000 UMI-labeled TRB molecules, VDJtools was used to calculate diversity metrics such as normalized Shannon-Wiener and Chao1. VDJtools computed clonotype-size-weighted physicochemical properties of the central five CDR3 residues: interaction energy, strength, volume and Kidera factor 4. Following reprocessing of the reads by TCRdb, the data hold one row per CDR3 protein sequence and no DNA is available. For this entry, the V and J calls and clone size follow TCRdb and not the study's own pipeline. This sample's table contains 70,000 to 100,000 distinct CDR3 sequences. The ten largest clones represent approximately 0.99% of the sample.

The source material was naive CXCR3- CD8+ T cells from blood. The sample's cell subset or site label, decoded: CD45RO-CCR7+CD27+CD95- naive CD8+ T cells lacking CXCR3 (TNR3-). The rearrangement combines TRBV28 with TRBJ1-6; TCRdb's D call, TRBD1, is unchecked because there is no DNA. The TCR sequence derives from a human donor in good health. Some clones in this sample may be carry-over from other donors' samples. The CDR3 region: CASSWGQRNSPLHF.